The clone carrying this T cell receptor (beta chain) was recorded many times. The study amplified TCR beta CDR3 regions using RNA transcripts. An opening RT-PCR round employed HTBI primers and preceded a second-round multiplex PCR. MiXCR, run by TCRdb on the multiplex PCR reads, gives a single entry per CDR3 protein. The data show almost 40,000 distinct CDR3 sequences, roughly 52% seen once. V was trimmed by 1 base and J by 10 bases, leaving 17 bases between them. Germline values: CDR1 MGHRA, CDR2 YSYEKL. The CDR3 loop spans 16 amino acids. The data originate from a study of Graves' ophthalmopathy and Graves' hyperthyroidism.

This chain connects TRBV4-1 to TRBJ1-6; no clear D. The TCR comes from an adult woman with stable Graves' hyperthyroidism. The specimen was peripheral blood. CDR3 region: CASSQVALWGVSPLHF. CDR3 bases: TGCGCCAGCAGCCAAGTTGCCCTGTGGGGAGTGTCACCCCTCCACTTT.